This T cell receptor beta chain was found in a study of T cells in Graves' hyperthyroidism and ophthalmopathy. There are a few counts of this clonotype. Amplified TCR beta CDR3 regions derived from RNA transcripts. The HTBI primer set was used in a first-round RT-PCR of the TCR CDR3. MiXCR, applied by TCRdb to the multiplex PCR reads, yields one record per CDR3 protein. Counted here are roughly 350,000 distinct CDR3 sequences, around 13% occurring once; the ten biggest clones make up roughly 25%. Germline V gene data show CDR1 as MNHNS and CDR2 as SASEGT. J gave up 3 bases and V 7 bases, and 4 bases lay outside the gene matches. The length of the CDR3 is 15 residues.

Sequenced material: blood. This clonotype was sampled from a woman in her twenties or thirties with Graves' hyperthyroidism. J is TRBJ2-2 and V is TRBV6-1; the match to TRBD2 covers 11 bases. The CDR3 DNA is TGTGCCAGCACGACTAGCGGGACCTACACCGGGGAGCTGTTTTTT. It encodes CASTTSGTYTGELFF.